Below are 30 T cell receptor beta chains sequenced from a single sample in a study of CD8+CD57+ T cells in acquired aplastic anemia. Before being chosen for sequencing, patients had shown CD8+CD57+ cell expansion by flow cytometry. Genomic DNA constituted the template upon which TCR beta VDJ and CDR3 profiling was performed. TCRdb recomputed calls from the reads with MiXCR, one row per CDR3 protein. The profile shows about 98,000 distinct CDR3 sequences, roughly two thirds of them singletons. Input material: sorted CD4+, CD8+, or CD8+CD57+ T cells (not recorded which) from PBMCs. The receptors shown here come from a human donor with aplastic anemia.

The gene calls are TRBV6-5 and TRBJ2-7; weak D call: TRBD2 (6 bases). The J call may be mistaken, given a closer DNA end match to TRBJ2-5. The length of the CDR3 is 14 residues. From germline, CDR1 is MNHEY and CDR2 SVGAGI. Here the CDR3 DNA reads TGTGCCAGCAGTTACCGGGGGTACCAAGAGACCCAGTACTTC. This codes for CASSYRGYQETQYF.

In DNA, the CDR3 is TGCGCCAGCAGCCAAGCGGACAGCCAGCCCCAGCATTTT. It is translated as CASSQADSQPQHF. The chain recombines TRBV4-1 with TRBJ1-5, with D maybe TRBD1 (6 bases). Trimming stripped 1 base from V and 7 bases from J, with 8 bases between. The CDR3 is 13 amino acids. Germline CDR1 is MGHRA and CDR2 is YSYEKL.

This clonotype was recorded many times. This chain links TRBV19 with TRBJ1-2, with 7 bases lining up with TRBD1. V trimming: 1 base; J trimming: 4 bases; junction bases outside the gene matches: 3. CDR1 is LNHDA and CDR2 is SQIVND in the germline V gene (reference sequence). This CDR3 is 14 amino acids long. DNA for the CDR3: TGTGCCAGTAGTATAGCGGCAGGGGGCTATGGCTACACCTTC. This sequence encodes CASSIAAGGYGYTF. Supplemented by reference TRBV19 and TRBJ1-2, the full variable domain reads DGGITQSPKYLFRKEGQNVTLSCEQNLNHDAMYWYRQDPGQGLRLIYYSQIVNDFQKGDIAEGYSVSREKKESFPLTVTSAQKNPTAFYLCASSIAAGGYGYTFGSGTRLTVV.

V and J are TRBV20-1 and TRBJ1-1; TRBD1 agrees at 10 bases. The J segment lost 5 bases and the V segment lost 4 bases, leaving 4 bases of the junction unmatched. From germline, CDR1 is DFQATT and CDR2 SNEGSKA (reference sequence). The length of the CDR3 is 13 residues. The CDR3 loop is CSATGQGVTEAFF. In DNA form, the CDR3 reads TGCAGTGCTACAGGACAGGGGGTGACTGAAGCTTTCTTT.

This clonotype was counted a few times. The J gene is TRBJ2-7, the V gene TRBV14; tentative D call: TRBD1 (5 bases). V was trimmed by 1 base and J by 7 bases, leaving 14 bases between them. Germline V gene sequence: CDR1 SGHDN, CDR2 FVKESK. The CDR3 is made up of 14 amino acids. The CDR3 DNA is TGTGCCAGCAGCCAAGTGCTGGGGCCTACAGAGCAGTACTTC. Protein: CASSQVLGPTEQYF.

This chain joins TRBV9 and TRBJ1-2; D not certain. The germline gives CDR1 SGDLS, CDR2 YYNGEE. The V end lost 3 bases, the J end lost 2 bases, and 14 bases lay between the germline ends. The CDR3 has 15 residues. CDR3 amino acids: CASSGPNSGNYGYTF. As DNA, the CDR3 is TGTGCCAGCAGCGGTCCCAATAGCGGGAACTATGGCTACACCTTC.

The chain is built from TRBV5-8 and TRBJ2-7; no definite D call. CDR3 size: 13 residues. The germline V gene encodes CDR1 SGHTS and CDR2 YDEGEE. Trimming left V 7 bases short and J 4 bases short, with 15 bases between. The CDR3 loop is CASGSTGSYEQYF. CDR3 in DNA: TGTGCCAGCGGATCAACCGGATCGTACGAGCAGTACTTC.

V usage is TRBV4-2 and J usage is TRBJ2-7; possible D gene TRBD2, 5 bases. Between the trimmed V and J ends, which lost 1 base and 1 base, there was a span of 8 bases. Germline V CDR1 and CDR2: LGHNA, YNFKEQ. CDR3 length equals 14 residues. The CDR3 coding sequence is TGTGCCAGCAGCCAAGGGACTCCATCCTACGAGCAGTACTTC. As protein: CASSQGTPSYEQYF.

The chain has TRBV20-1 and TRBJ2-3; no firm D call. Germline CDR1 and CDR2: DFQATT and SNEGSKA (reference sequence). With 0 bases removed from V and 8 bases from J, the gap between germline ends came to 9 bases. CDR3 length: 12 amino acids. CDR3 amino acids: CSARDRVGTQYF. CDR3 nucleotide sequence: TGCAGTGCTAGAGATCGGGTTGGTACGCAGTATTTT.

This CDR3 is CAISELGQPQHF. The CDR3 DNA is TGTGCCATCAGTGAGCTAGGACAGCCCCAGCATTTT. V and J are TRBV10-3 and TRBJ1-5; no clear D. The CDR3 is 12 residues long. Trimming removed 2 bases from V and 7 bases from J, with 6 bases in between. Germline CDR1 and CDR2: ENHRY and SYGVKD.

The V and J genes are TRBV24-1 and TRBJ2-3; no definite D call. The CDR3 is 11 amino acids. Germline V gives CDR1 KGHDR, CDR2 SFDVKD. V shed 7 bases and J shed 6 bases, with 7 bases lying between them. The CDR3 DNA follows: TGTGCCACCAGCCTAGAGGATACGCAGTATTTT. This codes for CATSLEDTQYF.

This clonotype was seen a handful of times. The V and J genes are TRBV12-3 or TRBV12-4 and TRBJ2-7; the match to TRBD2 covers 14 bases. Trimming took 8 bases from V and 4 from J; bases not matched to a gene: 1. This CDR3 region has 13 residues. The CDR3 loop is CASGTSGGYEQYF. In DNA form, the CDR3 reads TGTGCCAGCGGGACTAGCGGGGGATACGAGCAGTACTTC.

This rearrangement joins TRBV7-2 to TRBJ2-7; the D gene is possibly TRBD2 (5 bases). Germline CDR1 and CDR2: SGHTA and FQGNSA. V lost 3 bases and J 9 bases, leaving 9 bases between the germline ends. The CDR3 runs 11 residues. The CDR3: CASSLMEVQYF. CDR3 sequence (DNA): TGTGCCAGCAGCTTGATGGAGGTGCAGTACTTC.

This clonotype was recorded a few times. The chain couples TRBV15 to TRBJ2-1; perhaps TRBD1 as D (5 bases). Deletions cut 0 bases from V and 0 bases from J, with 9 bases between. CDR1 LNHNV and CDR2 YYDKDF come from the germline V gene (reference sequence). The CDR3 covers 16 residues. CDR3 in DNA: TGTGCCACCAGCAGAGATTACAGGAGCTCCTACAATGAGCAGTTCTTC. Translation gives CATSRDYRSSYNEQFF. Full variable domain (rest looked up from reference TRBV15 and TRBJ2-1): DAMVIQNPRYQVTQFGKPVTLSCSQTLNHNVMYWYQQKSSQAPKLLFHYYDKDFNNEADTPDNFQSRRPNTSFCFLDIRSPGLGDTAMYLCATSRDYRSSYNEQFFGPGTRLTVL.

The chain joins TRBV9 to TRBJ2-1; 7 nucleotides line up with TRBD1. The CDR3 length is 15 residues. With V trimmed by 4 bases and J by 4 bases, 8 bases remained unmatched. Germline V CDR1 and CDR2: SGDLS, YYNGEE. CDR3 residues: CASSPTGTVYNEQFF. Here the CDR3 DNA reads TGTGCCAGCAGCCCTACCGGGACAGTATACAATGAGCAGTTCTTC.

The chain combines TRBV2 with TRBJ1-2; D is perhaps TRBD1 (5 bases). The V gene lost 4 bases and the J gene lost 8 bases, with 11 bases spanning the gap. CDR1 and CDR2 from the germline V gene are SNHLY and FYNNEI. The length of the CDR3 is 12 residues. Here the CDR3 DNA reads TGTGCCAGCAGTGTCGGAGGGGACGGCTACACCTTC. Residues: CASSVGGDGYTF.

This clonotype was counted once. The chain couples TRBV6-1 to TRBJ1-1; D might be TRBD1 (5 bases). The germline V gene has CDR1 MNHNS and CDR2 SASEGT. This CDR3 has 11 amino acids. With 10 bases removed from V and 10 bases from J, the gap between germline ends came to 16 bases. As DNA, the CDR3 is TGTGCCACCACTGACAGCGGTCGAGCTTTCTTT. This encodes CATTDSGRAFF.

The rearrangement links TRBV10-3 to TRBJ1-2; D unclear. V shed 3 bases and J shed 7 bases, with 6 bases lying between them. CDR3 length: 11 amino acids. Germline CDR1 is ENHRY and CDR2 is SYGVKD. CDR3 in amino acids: CAISDPGGYTF. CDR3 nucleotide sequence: TGTGCCATCAGTGATCCTGGTGGCTACACCTTC.

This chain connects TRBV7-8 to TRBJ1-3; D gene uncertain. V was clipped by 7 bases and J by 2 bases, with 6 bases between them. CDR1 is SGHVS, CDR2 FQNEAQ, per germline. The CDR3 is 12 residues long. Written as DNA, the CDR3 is TGTGCCAGCATGGCCCCTGGAAACACCATATATTTT. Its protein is CASMAPGNTIYF.

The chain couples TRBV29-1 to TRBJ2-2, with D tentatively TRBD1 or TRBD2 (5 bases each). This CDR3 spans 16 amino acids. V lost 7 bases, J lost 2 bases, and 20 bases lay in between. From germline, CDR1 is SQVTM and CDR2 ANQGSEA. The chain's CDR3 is CSAITGLTTNTGELFF. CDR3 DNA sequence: TGCAGCGCAATTACAGGACTTACCACAAACACCGGGGAGCTGTTTTTT.

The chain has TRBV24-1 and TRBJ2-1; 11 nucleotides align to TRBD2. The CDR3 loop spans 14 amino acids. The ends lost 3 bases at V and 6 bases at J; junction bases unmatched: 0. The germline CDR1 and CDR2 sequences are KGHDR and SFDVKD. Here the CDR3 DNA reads TGTGCCACCAGTGATACTAGCGGGGGCAATGAGCAGTTCTTC. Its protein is CATSDTSGGNEQFF.

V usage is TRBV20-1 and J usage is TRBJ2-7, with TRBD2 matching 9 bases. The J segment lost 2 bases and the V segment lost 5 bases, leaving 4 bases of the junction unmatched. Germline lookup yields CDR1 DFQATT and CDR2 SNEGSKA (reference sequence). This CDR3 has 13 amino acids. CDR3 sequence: CSAASGDAYEQYF. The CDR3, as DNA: TGCAGTGCTGCTAGCGGGGATGCCTACGAGCAGTACTTC.

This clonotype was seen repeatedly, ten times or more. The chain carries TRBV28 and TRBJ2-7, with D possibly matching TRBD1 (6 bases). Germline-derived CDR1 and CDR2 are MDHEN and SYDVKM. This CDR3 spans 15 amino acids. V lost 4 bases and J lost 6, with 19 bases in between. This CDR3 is CASSSLDRPGSEQYF. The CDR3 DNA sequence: TGTGCCAGCAGTTCCCTGGACAGACCAGGTAGCGAGCAGTACTTC. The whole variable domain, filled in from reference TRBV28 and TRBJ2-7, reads DVKVTQSSRYLVKRTGEKVFLECVQDMDHENMFWYRQDPGLGLRLIYFSYDVKMKEKGDIPEGYSVSREKKERFSLILESASTNQTSMYLCASSSLDRPGSEQYFGPGTRLTVT.

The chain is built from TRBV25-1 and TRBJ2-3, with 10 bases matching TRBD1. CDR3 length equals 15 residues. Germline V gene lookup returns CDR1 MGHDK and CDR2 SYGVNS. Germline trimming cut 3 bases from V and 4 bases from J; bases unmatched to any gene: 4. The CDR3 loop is CASSEGQGRADTQYF. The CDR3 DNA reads TGTGCCAGCAGTGAGGGACAGGGGCGGGCAGATACGCAGTATTTT.

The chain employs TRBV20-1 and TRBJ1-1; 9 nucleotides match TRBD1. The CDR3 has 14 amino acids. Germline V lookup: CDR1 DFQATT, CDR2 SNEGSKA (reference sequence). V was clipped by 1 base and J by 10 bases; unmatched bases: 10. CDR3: CSARAWDRDYGAFF. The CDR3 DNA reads TGCAGTGCTAGAGCCTGGGACAGGGATTACGGAGCTTTCTTT.

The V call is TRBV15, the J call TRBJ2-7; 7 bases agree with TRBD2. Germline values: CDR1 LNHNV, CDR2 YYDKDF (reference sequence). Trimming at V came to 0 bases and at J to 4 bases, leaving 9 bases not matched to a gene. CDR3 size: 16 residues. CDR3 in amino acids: CATSRDSAGEGYEQYF. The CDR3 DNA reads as TGTGCCACCAGCAGAGATTCCGCGGGAGAGGGGTACGAGCAGTACTTC. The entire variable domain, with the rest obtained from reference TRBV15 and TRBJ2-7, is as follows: DAMVIQNPRYQVTQFGKPVTLSCSQTLNHNVMYWYQQKSSQAPKLLFHYYDKDFNNEADTPDNFQSRRPNTSFCFLDIRSPGLGDTAMYLCATSRDSAGEGYEQYFGPGTRLTVT.

CDR3 protein: CSARSGANVLTF. CDR3 sequence (DNA): TGCAGTGCCCGGTCTGGGGCCAACGTCCTGACTTTC. J is TRBJ2-6 and V is TRBV20-1, with D uncertain. This CDR3 spans 12 amino acids. From germline, CDR1 is DFQATT and CDR2 SNEGSKA (reference sequence). Trimming took off 6 bases at V and 1 base at J, with 4 bases between the two ends.

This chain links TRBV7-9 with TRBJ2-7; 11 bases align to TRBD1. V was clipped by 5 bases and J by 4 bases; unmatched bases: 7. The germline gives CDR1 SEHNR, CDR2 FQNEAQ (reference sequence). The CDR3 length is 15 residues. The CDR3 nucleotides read TGTGCCAGCAGCCCTCCGGGACAGGGGGTGTACGAGCAGTACTTC. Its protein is CASSPPGQGVYEQYF. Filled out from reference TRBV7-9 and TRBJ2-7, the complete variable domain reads DTGVSQNPRHKITKRGQNVTFRCDPISEHNRLYWYRQTLGQGPEFLTYFQNEAQLEKSRLLSDRFSAERPKGSFSTLEIQRTEQGDSAMYLCASSPPGQGVYEQYFGPGTRLTVT.

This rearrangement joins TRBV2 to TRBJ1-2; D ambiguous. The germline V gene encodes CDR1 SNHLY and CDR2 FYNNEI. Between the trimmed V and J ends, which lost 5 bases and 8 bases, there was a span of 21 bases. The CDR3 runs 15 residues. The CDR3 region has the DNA TGTGCCAGCAGTTGGACCCCCGGAGAGGGTAGCGGCTACACCTTC. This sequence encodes CASSWTPGEGSGYTF. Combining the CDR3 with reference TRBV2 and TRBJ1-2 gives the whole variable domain EPEVTQTPSHQVTQMGQEVILRCVPISNHLYFYWYRQILGQKVEFLVSFYNNEISEKSEIFDDQFSVERPDGSNFTLKIRSTKLEDSAMYFCASSWTPGEGSGYTFGSGTRLTVV.

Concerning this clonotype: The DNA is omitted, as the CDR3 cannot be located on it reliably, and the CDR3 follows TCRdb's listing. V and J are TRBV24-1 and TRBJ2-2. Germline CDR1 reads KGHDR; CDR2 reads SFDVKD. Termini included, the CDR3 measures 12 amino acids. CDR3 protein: CATSFGAGELFF.